Listed below are T cell receptor beta chains from one sample, sequenced in a study of cytomegalovirus exposure and HLA in healthy donors. Some clones are missing from TCRdb's copy, which holds only in-frame ones; the method was immunoSEQ multiplex PCR. The data show about 110,000 clones, with about 92% seen just once and 1.9% held by the top ten. Sequencing input: PBMCs. These receptors all stem from a woman aged 18 to 35 in good health and CMV-seronegative. CDR3s include the opening cysteine and the closing phenylalanine or tryptophan. The order of the fields is CDR3 protein, CDR3 DNA, D gene, J gene, clone size, CDR3 length, V gene. The D gene is left open where the match is weak. Some rows mark clone size as missing; the rest say once, few, many or name a class of expanded clone.

cdr3_aa: CASSPIGTPSDTQYF; cdr3_nt: TGTGCCAGCAGTCCAATCGGGACTCCCTCAGATACGCAGTATTTT; d_call: .; j_call: TRBJ2-3; clone_size: .; cdr3_length: 15; v_call: TRBV27
cdr3_aa: CASSQGAGAGGTGELFF; cdr3_nt: TGCGCCAGCAGCCAAGGGGCAGGGGCAGGAGGCACCGGGGAGCTGTTTTTT; d_call: .; j_call: TRBJ2-2; clone_size: .; cdr3_length: 17; v_call: TRBV4-3
cdr3_aa: CASSLDRRQGNDEQYF; cdr3_nt: TGCGCCAGCAGCTTGGACCGGCGGCAGGGCAACGACGAGCAGTACTTC; d_call: .; j_call: TRBJ2-7; clone_size: .; cdr3_length: 16; v_call: TRBV5-1
cdr3_aa: CSVVPGNEQFF; cdr3_nt: TGCAGCGTTGTCCCCGGGAATGAGCAGTTCTTC; d_call: .; j_call: TRBJ2-1; clone_size: .; cdr3_length: 11; v_call: TRBV29-1
cdr3_aa: CASSTSGGNQETQYF; cdr3_nt: TGTGCCAGCAGTACCTCGGGGGGGAACCAAGAGACCCAGTACTTC; d_call: TRBD2; j_call: TRBJ2-5; clone_size: .; cdr3_length: 15; v_call: TRBV6-5
cdr3_aa: CASSGGDRMSEQYF; cdr3_nt: TGTGCCAGCAGCGGGGGGGACAGGATGAGCGAGCAGTACTTC; d_call: TRBD1; j_call: TRBJ2-7; clone_size: .; cdr3_length: 14; v_call: TRBV9
cdr3_aa: CASSPYRGGKGGYEQYF; cdr3_nt: TGTGCCAGTAGTCCTTATAGAGGGGGTAAAGGAGGCTACGAGCAGTACTTC; d_call: .; j_call: TRBJ2-7; clone_size: .; cdr3_length: 17; v_call: TRBV19
cdr3_aa: CASSQDGGPEQFF; cdr3_nt: TGCGCCAGCAGCCAAGATGGAGGTCCTGAGCAGTTCTTC; d_call: .; j_call: TRBJ2-1; clone_size: .; cdr3_length: 13; v_call: TRBV4-3
cdr3_aa: CASLRGRTDTQYF; cdr3_nt: TGTGCCTCGCTTAGGGGGCGCACAGATACGCAGTATTTT; d_call: TRBD1; j_call: TRBJ2-3; clone_size: .; cdr3_length: 13; v_call: TRBV7-8
cdr3_aa: CASSLIGQGSDTQYF; cdr3_nt: TGTGCCAGCAGTTTAATAGGACAGGGGTCAGATACGCAGTATTTT; d_call: TRBD1; j_call: TRBJ2-3; clone_size: .; cdr3_length: 15; v_call: TRBV27
cdr3_aa: CASSYLGGNQPQHF; cdr3_nt: TGTGCCAGCAGTTACTTAGGAGGGAATCAGCCCCAGCATTTT; d_call: .; j_call: TRBJ1-5; clone_size: .; cdr3_length: 14; v_call: TRBV6-5
cdr3_aa: CASSLAKGVHLEQYF; cdr3_nt: TGTGCCAGCAGCTTAGCGAAAGGGGTCCACCTGGAGCAGTACTTC; d_call: .; j_call: TRBJ2-7; clone_size: once; cdr3_length: 15; v_call: TRBV7-6
cdr3_aa: CASSRTSGGSDTGELFF; cdr3_nt: TGCGCCAGCAGCCGGACTAGCGGGGGGTCTGACACCGGGGAGCTGTTTTTT; d_call: TRBD2; j_call: TRBJ2-2; clone_size: .; cdr3_length: 17; v_call: TRBV4-3
cdr3_aa: CASSIVGFRGMNTEAFF; cdr3_nt: TGTGCCAGTAGTATAGTGGGGTTCAGGGGTATGAACACTGAAGCTTTCTTT; d_call: .; j_call: TRBJ1-1; clone_size: .; cdr3_length: 17; v_call: TRBV19
cdr3_aa: CASSQDPVSGNTIYF; cdr3_nt: TGCGCCAGCAGCCAAGATCCAGTCTCTGGAAACACCATATATTTT; d_call: .; j_call: TRBJ1-3; clone_size: .; cdr3_length: 15; v_call: TRBV4-3
cdr3_aa: CATSRANQPQHF; cdr3_nt: TGTGCCACCAGCAGAGCTAATCAGCCCCAGCATTTT; d_call: .; j_call: TRBJ1-5; clone_size: .; cdr3_length: 12; v_call: TRBV15
cdr3_aa: CASSQDPGRGNQPQHF; cdr3_nt: TGCGCCAGCAGCCAAGACCCAGGGAGGGGCAATCAGCCCCAGCATTTT; d_call: .; j_call: TRBJ1-5; clone_size: .; cdr3_length: 16; v_call: TRBV4-1
cdr3_aa: CASSEGQGALYGYTF; cdr3_nt: TGTGCCAGCAGCGAGGGACAGGGGGCTTTATATGGCTACACCTTC; d_call: TRBD1; j_call: TRBJ1-2; clone_size: once; cdr3_length: 15; v_call: TRBV11-2
cdr3_aa: CSAKREGRSDTQYF; cdr3_nt: TGCAGCGCCAAGCGGGAGGGCCGGTCCGATACGCAGTATTTT; d_call: TRBD2; j_call: TRBJ2-3; clone_size: .; cdr3_length: 14; v_call: TRBV29-1
cdr3_aa: CSVEITVSGSYTF; cdr3_nt: TGCAGCGTTGAAATAACCGTCTCGGGTAGCTACACCTTC; d_call: .; j_call: TRBJ1-2; clone_size: .; cdr3_length: 13; v_call: TRBV29-1
cdr3_aa: CASRVGGSQYEQYF; cdr3_nt: TGTGCCAGCAGGGTGGGAGGGAGTCAGTACGAGCAGTACTTC; d_call: TRBD2; j_call: TRBJ2-7; clone_size: .; cdr3_length: 14; v_call: TRBV2
cdr3_aa: CASSLRGSDIQYF; cdr3_nt: TGTGCCAGCAGTTTGAGAGGTAGTGACATTCAGTACTTC; d_call: .; j_call: TRBJ2-4; clone_size: .; cdr3_length: 13; v_call: TRBV27
cdr3_aa: CASSQLGGVGNTIYF; cdr3_nt: TGCGCCAGCAGCCAACTCGGGGGAGTTGGAAACACCATATATTTT; d_call: .; j_call: TRBJ1-3; clone_size: .; cdr3_length: 15; v_call: TRBV4-1
cdr3_aa: CASSPIRDSGTEAFF; cdr3_nt: TGTGCCAGCAGTCCGATCCGGGACTCTGGGACTGAAGCTTTCTTT; d_call: .; j_call: TRBJ1-1; clone_size: .; cdr3_length: 15; v_call: TRBV28
cdr3_aa: CASTPGRYNEQFF; cdr3_nt: TGCGCCAGCACGCCGGGAAGATACAATGAGCAGTTCTTC; d_call: .; j_call: TRBJ2-1; clone_size: .; cdr3_length: 13; v_call: TRBV5-1
cdr3_aa: CASNGGRTEAFF; cdr3_nt: TGTGCTAGCAACGGGGGGCGAACTGAAGCTTTCTTT; d_call: .; j_call: TRBJ1-1; clone_size: .; cdr3_length: 12; v_call: TRBV6-1
cdr3_aa: CASSFAGNAEQFF; cdr3_nt: TGCGCCAGCAGCTTCGCAGGGAACGCTGAGCAGTTCTTC; d_call: .; j_call: TRBJ2-1; clone_size: .; cdr3_length: 13; v_call: TRBV5-1
cdr3_aa: CASSDSSGTPNQPQHF; cdr3_nt: TGTGCCAGCAGTGACTCCAGCGGGACCCCTAATCAGCCCCAGCATTTT; d_call: .; j_call: TRBJ1-5; clone_size: .; cdr3_length: 16; v_call: TRBV25-1
cdr3_aa: CAIGTGFYGYTF; cdr3_nt: TGTGCCATCGGCACAGGGTTCTATGGCTACACCTTC; d_call: .; j_call: TRBJ1-2; clone_size: .; cdr3_length: 12; v_call: TRBV15
cdr3_aa: CASNRGGPHEQYF; cdr3_nt: TGTGCCAGCAACCGAGGAGGCCCCCACGAGCAGTACTTC; d_call: .; j_call: TRBJ2-7; clone_size: once; cdr3_length: 13; v_call: TRBV28
cdr3_aa: CASSESRARRPSYEQYF; cdr3_nt: TGCGCCAGCAGTGAGTCGAGGGCCCGTAGGCCCTCCTACGAGCAGTACTTC; d_call: .; j_call: TRBJ2-7; clone_size: .; cdr3_length: 17; v_call: TRBV10-2
cdr3_aa: CASSLGLSGANVLTF; cdr3_nt: TGTGCCAGCAGTTTAGGACTCTCTGGGGCCAACGTCCTGACTTTC; d_call: .; j_call: TRBJ2-6; clone_size: .; cdr3_length: 15; v_call: TRBV27
cdr3_aa: CASKPGRGQETQYF; cdr3_nt: TGTGCCAGTAAGCCTGGACGGGGACAAGAGACCCAGTACTTC; d_call: .; j_call: TRBJ2-5; clone_size: .; cdr3_length: 14; v_call: TRBV19
cdr3_aa: CASSDPQFRDRAQETQYF; cdr3_nt: TGTGCCAGCAGTGACCCACAATTCCGGGACAGGGCACAAGAGACCCAGTACTTC; d_call: TRBD1; j_call: TRBJ2-5; clone_size: .; cdr3_length: 18; v_call: TRBV6-4
cdr3_aa: CSARAGSEQYF; cdr3_nt: TGCAGTGCTAGAGCCGGGTCCGAGCAGTACTTC; d_call: .; j_call: TRBJ2-7; clone_size: .; cdr3_length: 11; v_call: TRBV20-1
cdr3_aa: CASRDRHYGYTF; cdr3_nt: TGTGCCAGCAGGGACAGACACTATGGCTACACCTTC; d_call: .; j_call: TRBJ1-2; clone_size: .; cdr3_length: 12; v_call: TRBV2
cdr3_aa: CASSRGLASDTQYF; cdr3_nt: TGTGCCAGCAGCCGGGGACTAGCCTCAGATACGCAGTATTTT; d_call: TRBD2; j_call: TRBJ2-3; clone_size: .; cdr3_length: 14; v_call: TRBV5-4
cdr3_aa: CASSRTALYNSPLHF; cdr3_nt: TGTGCCAGCAGTAGGACAGCACTTTATAATTCACCCCTCCACTTT; d_call: .; j_call: TRBJ1-6; clone_size: .; cdr3_length: 15; v_call: TRBV6-6
cdr3_aa: CASRMTPGNTIYF; cdr3_nt: TGTGCCAGTAGGATGACACCTGGAAACACCATATATTTT; d_call: .; j_call: TRBJ1-3; clone_size: .; cdr3_length: 13; v_call: TRBV19
cdr3_aa: CASRGTAYGYTF; cdr3_nt: TGTGCCAGCAGAGGGACAGCCTATGGCTACACCTTC; d_call: TRBD1; j_call: TRBJ1-2; clone_size: once; cdr3_length: 12; v_call: TRBV6-1
cdr3_aa: CASTDPGRETQYF; cdr3_nt: TGTGCCAGCACCGACCCTGGGAGGGAGACCCAGTACTTC; d_call: .; j_call: TRBJ2-5; clone_size: .; cdr3_length: 13; v_call: TRBV28
cdr3_aa: CASSQGLAGGRETQYF; cdr3_nt: TGCGCCAGCAGCCAAGGACTAGCGGGGGGGCGAGAGACCCAGTACTTC; d_call: TRBD2; j_call: TRBJ2-5; clone_size: .; cdr3_length: 16; v_call: TRBV4-1
cdr3_aa: CAWSFSGLAGANEQFF; cdr3_nt: TGTGCCTGGAGTTTCTCGGGACTAGCGGGTGCGAATGAGCAGTTCTTC; d_call: TRBD2; j_call: TRBJ2-1; clone_size: .; cdr3_length: 16; v_call: TRBV30
cdr3_aa: CASSYPPSWRGDYGYTF; cdr3_nt: TGTGCCAGCAGTTACCCTCCGAGCTGGAGGGGTGACTATGGCTACACCTTC; d_call: .; j_call: TRBJ1-2; clone_size: .; cdr3_length: 17; v_call: TRBV6-7
cdr3_aa: CASSYSPGGSYNEQFF; cdr3_nt: TGTGCCAGCAGTTACTCTCCGGGGGGCTCCTACAATGAGCAGTTCTTC; d_call: TRBD2; j_call: TRBJ2-1; clone_size: .; cdr3_length: 16; v_call: TRBV6-5
cdr3_aa: CASSVGQAINQPQHF; cdr3_nt: TGTGCCAGCAGCGTAGGTCAGGCTATCAATCAGCCCCAGCATTTT; d_call: .; j_call: TRBJ1-5; clone_size: .; cdr3_length: 15; v_call: TRBV9
cdr3_aa: CASSYTGTGTYGYTF; cdr3_nt: TGTGCCAGCAGTTACACCGGGACAGGGACCTATGGCTACACCTTC; d_call: TRBD1; j_call: TRBJ1-2; clone_size: few; cdr3_length: 15; v_call: TRBV6-5
cdr3_aa: CASSRTSGGSYNEQFF; cdr3_nt: TGTGCCAGCAGCAGGACTAGCGGGGGGTCCTACAATGAGCAGTTCTTC; d_call: TRBD2; j_call: TRBJ2-1; clone_size: .; cdr3_length: 16; v_call: TRBV5-4